These T cell receptor beta chains were read from a single sample in a study of identical twins. One entry per CDR3 protein results from TCRdb running MiXCR on the 5' RACE reads. The sample shows 450,000 or so distinct CDR3 sequences, 11% to 15% of them seen only once. These data also featured in a second study, about yellow fever vaccine responses in identical twins.

Material: CD4+ T cells sorted from blood. The receptors were sampled from a woman between 18 and 30 years old in good health. Each CDR3 is given with its conserved first and last residue. The D gene is left open where the match is weak. Rows may omit the clone size; those that give it use once, few, many or a size class.

D: TRBD1
V: TRBV7-9
J: TRBJ1-6
length: 12
size: few
CDR3: CASSGTGGTLHF
DNA: TGTGCCAGCAGCGGAACAGGGGGAACCCTCCACTTT

D: .
V: TRBV12-3/TRBV12-4
J: TRBJ1-5
length: 13
size: many
CDR3: CASSLTEAGSQHF
DNA: TGTGCCAGCAGCTTGACCGAGGCAGGGTCCCAGCATTTT

D: .
V: TRBV24-1
J: TRBJ2-2
length: 18
size: .
CDR3: CATSDPNRARGVTGELFF
DNA: TGTGCCACCAGTGATCCCAACCGGGCCAGGGGGGTCACCGGGGAGCTGTTTTTT

D: .
V: TRBV5-1
J: TRBJ2-7
length: 14
size: few
CDR3: CASGTGRIPYEQYF
DNA: TGCGCCAGCGGTACAGGGAGGATTCCCTACGAGCAGTACTTC

D: .
V: TRBV6-1
J: TRBJ2-5
length: 13
size: few
CDR3: CASLDRNQETQYF
DNA: TGTGCCAGCCTCGACAGAAACCAAGAGACCCAGTACTTC

D: TRBD1
V: TRBV7-8
J: TRBJ2-2
length: 15
size: few
CDR3: CASRPRTGVAGELFF
DNA: TGTGCCAGCAGACCGAGGACAGGGGTAGCCGGGGAGCTGTTTTTT

D: .
V: TRBV29-1
J: TRBJ2-1
length: 18
size: many
CDR3: CSVEDRFRRALSYNEQFF
DNA: TGCAGCGTTGAAGATAGGTTTCGGAGGGCCCTCTCCTACAATGAGCAGTTCTTC

D: TRBD1
V: TRBV20-1
J: TRBJ2-2
length: 15
size: few
CDR3: CSARSGQVVSGELFF
DNA: TGCAGTGCTAGATCTGGACAGGTGGTTTCCGGGGAGCTGTTTTTT

D: TRBD1
V: TRBV20-1
J: TRBJ2-5
length: 14
size: .
CDR3: CSALLGQGGETQYF
DNA: TGCAGTGCTCTATTGGGACAGGGGGGAGAGACCCAGTACTTC

D: TRBD1
V: TRBV7-9
J: TRBJ2-7
length: 15
size: few
CDR3: CASRQTGGEAYEQYF
DNA: TGTGCCAGCAGGCAAACAGGGGGCGAAGCCTACGAGCAGTACTTC